This TCR beta chain is drawn from a study of T cells in Graves' hyperthyroidism and ophthalmopathy. TCR beta CDR3 regions were amplified from RNA transcripts. HTBI primers were used for first-round RT-PCR of the TCR CDR3. TCRdb reanalysed the multiplex PCR reads using MiXCR and keeps one entry per CDR3 protein. The data contain around 360,000 distinct CDR3 sequences, roughly 15% of them seen just once; the ten biggest clones take up about 21%. In this sample, this clonotype turned up a few times. Ophthalmopathy patients all had a Clinical Activity Score of at least 3, a NOSPECS grade of at least 4 and disease under 3 months old. The receptor was derived from a woman aged 60-70 years with Graves' ophthalmopathy. Sequenced input: blood.

CDR3 DNA: TGTGCCAGCAGTCGACAGGGGGTGAACACCGGGGAGCTGTTTTTT. This encodes CASSRQGVNTGELFF. The V call is TRBV12-3 or TRBV12-4, the J call TRBJ2-2, with 9 bases fitting TRBD1. The CDR3 sequence is 15 residues long. V was pared by 5 bases and J by 1 base, with 2 bases of the junction left unmatched.